The next 10 T cell receptor beta chains were all read from a single sample in a study of blood T cell repertoires in COVID-19. TCRdb's copy holds only in-frame clones and misses some; the assay was immunoSEQ multiplex PCR. Among approximately 210,000 clones, around 82% were seen once, and the ten largest hold about 11%. Sequenced: PBMCs or T cells enriched from blood (not recorded which). These receptors came from a middle-aged man who had recovered from COVID-19.

A single count supports this clone. CDR3 sequence reads: CASGPDSHSYNEQFF. CDR3 in DNA: TGCGCCAGCGGCCCGGACTCCCACTCCTACAATGAGCAGTTCTTC. The chain couples TRBV5-1 to TRBJ2-1, with D tentatively TRBD2 (5 bases). This CDR3 has 15 residues. V was cut by 7 bases and J by 0 bases, with 14 bases left in between. CDR1 is SGHRS, CDR2 YFSETQ, per germline.

The chain has TRBV2 and TRBJ1-4, with D possibly matching TRBD1 (5 bases). Trimming cost V 3 bases and J 0 bases, with 8 bases left between them. CDR3 length: 15 residues. Germline V CDR1 and CDR2: SNHLY, FYNNEI. The CDR3 region is CASSERGTTNEKLFF. CDR3 nucleotide sequence: TGTGCCAGCAGTGAGCGGGGGACAACTAATGAAAAACTGTTTTTT.

This clone occurred once. The chain combines TRBV3-1 (or the pseudogene TRBV3-2) with TRBJ2-3, with 7 bases matching TRBD2. V was pared by 0 bases and J by 6 bases, with 9 bases of the junction left unmatched. CDR1 and CDR2 from the germline V gene are LGHDT and YNNKEL (reference sequence). The CDR3 runs 16 residues. DNA of the CDR3: TGTGCCAGCAGCCAAGAGCTCGGACTAGGAGCCGATACGCAGTATTTT. Translating gives CASSQELGLGADTQYF.

V and J are TRBV7-2 and TRBJ1-2, with 9 positions matching TRBD1. CDR3 size: 14 residues. Germline V gene data show CDR1 as SGHTA and CDR2 as FQGNSA. V was clipped by 1 base and J by 4 bases; unmatched bases: 1. The CDR3 bases are TGTGCCAGCAGCTTAGACAGGGGGCCCTATGGCTACACCTTC. Residues: CASSLDRGPYGYTF.

The sample holds one count of this clone. The V and J genes are TRBV5-4 and TRBJ2-5, with D perhaps matching TRBD1 (5 bases). The CDR3 has 13 amino acids. V was pared by 4 bases and J by 1 base, with 8 bases between. Germline CDR1 SGHNT, CDR2 YYREEE (reference sequence). CDR3 sequence: CASSLDSQETQYF. CDR3 nucleotides: TGTGCCAGCAGCCTTGACAGCCAAGAGACCCAGTACTTC.

The chain uses TRBV6-1 and TRBJ1-5; 8 nucleotides agree with TRBD1. V dropped 4 bases and J dropped 4; count of bases not matched to a gene: 9. The CDR3 sequence is 16 residues long. Germline CDR1 is MNHNS and CDR2 is SASEGT. The CDR3 coding sequence is TGTGCCAGCAGTGCTCAAATCACAGGGGGAAATCAGCCCCAGCATTTT. This codes for CASSAQITGGNQPQHF.

V is TRBV28 and J is TRBJ1-1; D might be TRBD1 (6 bases). The CDR3 covers 14 residues. CDR1 and CDR2 (germline): MDHEN, SYDVKM. The V end was cut by 5 bases, the J end by 0 bases, with 10 bases between. CDR3 residues: CASSAHRVNTEAFF. CDR3 coding DNA: TGTGCCAGCAGTGCCCACAGGGTGAACACTGAAGCTTTCTTT. The full variable domain, its missing parts supplied by reference TRBV28 and TRBJ1-1, is DVKVTQSSRYLVKRTGEKVFLECVQDMDHENMFWYRQDPGLGLRLIYFSYDVKMKEKGDIPEGYSVSREKKERFSLILESASTNQTSMYLCASSAHRVNTEAFFGQGTRLTVV.

This chain's CDR3 is CASSRQGADGNTIYF. DNA of the CDR3: TGTGCCAGCAGTCGACAGGGGGCGGACGGAAACACCATATATTTT. V usage is TRBV2 and J usage is TRBJ1-3; 10 bases line up with TRBD1. From germline, CDR1 is SNHLY and CDR2 FYNNEI. Unmatched junction bases numbered 5, after V lost 5 bases and J lost 4 bases. The CDR3 has 15 residues. The variable domain in full, completed from reference TRBV2 and TRBJ1-3, reads EPEVTQTPSHQVTQMGQEVILRCVPISNHLYFYWYRQILGQKVEFLVSFYNNEISEKSEIFDDQFSVERPDGSNFTLKIRSTKLEDSAMYFCASSRQGADGNTIYFGEGSWLTVV.

In this sample, this clone turned up a few times. The CDR3 is CASSIGGSWGETQYF. In DNA form, the CDR3 reads TGTGCCAGCAGCATAGGCGGGAGTTGGGGAGAGACCCAGTACTTC. This chain connects TRBV5-5 to TRBJ2-5, with 7 bases identical to TRBD2. With V trimmed by 4 bases and J by 4 bases, 10 bases remained unmatched. CDR1 SGHKS and CDR2 YYEKEE come from the germline V gene (reference sequence). This CDR3 comprises 15 residues.

V gene TRBV18 combines with J gene TRBJ1-5, with D possibly being TRBD1 (6 bases). Trimming stripped 2 bases from V and 3 bases from J, with 11 bases between. The germline V gene has CDR1 KGHSH and CDR2 LQKENI. This CDR3 comprises 15 residues. CDR3 in DNA: TGTGCCAGCTCACCATCTACAGGGATCAATCAGCCCCAGCATTTT. It yields the protein CASSPSTGINQPQHF.